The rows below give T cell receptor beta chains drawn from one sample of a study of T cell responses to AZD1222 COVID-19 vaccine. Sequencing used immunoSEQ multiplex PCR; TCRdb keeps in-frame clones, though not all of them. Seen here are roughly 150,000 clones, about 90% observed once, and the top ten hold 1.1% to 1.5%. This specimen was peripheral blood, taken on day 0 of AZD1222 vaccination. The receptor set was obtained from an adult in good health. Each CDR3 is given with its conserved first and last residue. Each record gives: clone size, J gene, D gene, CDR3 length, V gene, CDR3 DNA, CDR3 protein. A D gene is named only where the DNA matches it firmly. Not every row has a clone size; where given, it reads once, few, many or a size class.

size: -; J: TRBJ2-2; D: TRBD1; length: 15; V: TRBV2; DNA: TGTGCCAGCAGCACGGACAGGGGGCGCACCGGGGAGCTGTTTTTT; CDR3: CASSTDRGRTGELFF
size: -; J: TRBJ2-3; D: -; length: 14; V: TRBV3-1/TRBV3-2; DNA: TGTGCCGCCAGCCCGAGCGAGAGCACAGATACGCAGTATTTT; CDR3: CAASPSESTDTQYF
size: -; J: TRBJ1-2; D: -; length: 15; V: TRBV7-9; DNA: TGTGCCAGCAGCTTAGGTTTCAAGGGTCTAAGTGGCTACACCTTC; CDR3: CASSLGFKGLSGYTF
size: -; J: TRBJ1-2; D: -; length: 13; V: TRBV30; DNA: TGTGCCTGGAGCCGGGACCGACCCTATGGCTACACCTTC; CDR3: CAWSRDRPYGYTF
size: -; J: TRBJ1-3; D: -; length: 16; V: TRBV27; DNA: TGTGCCAGCCTAGAGGGACCGCCGAGCTCTGGAAACACCATATATTTT; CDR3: CASLEGPPSSGNTIYF
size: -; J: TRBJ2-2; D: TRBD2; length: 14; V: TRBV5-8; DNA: TGTGCCAGCAGCCTTGGGACTAGCCCCGGGGAGCTGTTTTTT; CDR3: CASSLGTSPGELFF
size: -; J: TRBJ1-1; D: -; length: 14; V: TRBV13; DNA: TGTGCCAGCCTCCCAGGACGGATGAACACTGAAGCTTTCTTT; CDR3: CASLPGRMNTEAFF
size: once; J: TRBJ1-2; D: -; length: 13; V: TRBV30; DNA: TGTGCCTGGAGTCAAGACATAAACTATGGCTACACCTTC; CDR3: CAWSQDINYGYTF
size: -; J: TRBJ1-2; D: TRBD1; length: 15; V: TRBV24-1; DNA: TGTGCCACCAGTCTAGGGGACAGAAATAACTATGGCTACACCTTC; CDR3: CATSLGDRNNYGYTF
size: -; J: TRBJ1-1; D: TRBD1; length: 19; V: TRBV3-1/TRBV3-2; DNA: TGTGCCAGCAGCCAAGACCTTCCGACAGGGACCCTCATGAACACTGAAGCTTTCTTT; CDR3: CASSQDLPTGTLMNTEAFF
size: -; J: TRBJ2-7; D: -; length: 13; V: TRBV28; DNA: TGTGCCAGCAGTTTCCCCGGACTGCACGAGCAGTACTTC; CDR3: CASSFPGLHEQYF
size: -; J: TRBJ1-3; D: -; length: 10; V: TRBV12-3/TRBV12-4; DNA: TGTGCCAGCAGTTTAGAGTCGATATATTTT; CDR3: CASSLESIYF
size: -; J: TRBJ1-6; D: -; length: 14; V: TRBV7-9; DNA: TGTGCCAGCAGCTCGCTACAGGGCGGGTCACCCCTCCACTTT; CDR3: CASSSLQGGSPLHF
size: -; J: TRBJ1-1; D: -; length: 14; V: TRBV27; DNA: TGTGCCAGCCGGTCGGGCGCGGTGAACACTGAAGCTTTCTTT; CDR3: CASRSGAVNTEAFF
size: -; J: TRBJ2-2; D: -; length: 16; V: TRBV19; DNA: TGTGCCAGTAGTATAGGTGAAGGTCCTCGGGGCGGGGAGCTGTTTTTT; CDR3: CASSIGEGPRGGELFF
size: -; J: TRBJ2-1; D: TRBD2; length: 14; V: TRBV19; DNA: TGTGCCAGTACCCCTGGCGGGGGGGCCAATGAGCAGTTCTTC; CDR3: CASTPGGGANEQFF
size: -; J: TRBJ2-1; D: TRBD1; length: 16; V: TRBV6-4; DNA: TGTGCCAGCAGTGACTCAAGGGACAGGGTAAGAGATGAGCAGTTCTTC; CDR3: CASSDSRDRVRDEQFF
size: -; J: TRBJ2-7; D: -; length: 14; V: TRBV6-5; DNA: TGTGCCAGCAGTTACTCAGGGGGGAACTACGAGCAGTACTTC; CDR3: CASSYSGGNYEQYF
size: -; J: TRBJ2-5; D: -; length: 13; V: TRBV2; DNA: TGTGCCAGCACCTGGAGTCTCCGGGAGACCCAGTACTTC; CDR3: CASTWSLRETQYF
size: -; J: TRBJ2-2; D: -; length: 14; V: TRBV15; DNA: TGTGCCACCGGGAGGCCAGGACCCACCGGGGAGCTGTTTTTT; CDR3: CATGRPGPTGELFF
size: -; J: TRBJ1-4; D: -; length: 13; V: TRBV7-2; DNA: TGTGCCAGCAGCTTCTGGGGGGAGGAAAAACTGTTTTTT; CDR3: CASSFWGEEKLFF
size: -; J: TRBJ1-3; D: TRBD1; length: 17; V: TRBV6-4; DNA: TGTGCCAGCAGTGACGAGGACAGGAGCTACTCTGGAAACACCATATATTTT; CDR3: CASSDEDRSYSGNTIYF
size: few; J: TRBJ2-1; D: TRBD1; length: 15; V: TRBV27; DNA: TGTGCCAGCAGACGCGCCGGGACAGGGAACAATGAGCAGTTCTTC; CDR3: CASRRAGTGNNEQFF
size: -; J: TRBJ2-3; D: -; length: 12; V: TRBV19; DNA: TGTGCCAGTAGTGGAAGCACAGATACGCAGTATTTT; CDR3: CASSGSTDTQYF
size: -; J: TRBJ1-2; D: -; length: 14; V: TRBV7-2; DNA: TGTGCCAGCAGCTTAGAAGGCGGAAACTATGGCTACACCTTC; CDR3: CASSLEGGNYGYTF
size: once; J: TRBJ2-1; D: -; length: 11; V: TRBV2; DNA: TGTGCCAGCAGGGGAGACAATGAGCAGTTCTTC; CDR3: CASRGDNEQFF
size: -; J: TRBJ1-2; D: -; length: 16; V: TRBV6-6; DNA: TGTGCCAGCAGTTACTCGACGGCCCTGACCCAGGATGGCTACACCTTC; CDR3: CASSYSTALTQDGYTF
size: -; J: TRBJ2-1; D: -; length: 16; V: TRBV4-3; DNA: TGCGCCAGCAGCCAAGACATACTGACCTCCTACAATGAGCAGTTCTTC; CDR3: CASSQDILTSYNEQFF
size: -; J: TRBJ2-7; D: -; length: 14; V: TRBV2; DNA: TGTGCCAGTGGAGGGGCCGTGACGACCTACGAGCAGTACTTC; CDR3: CASGGAVTTYEQYF
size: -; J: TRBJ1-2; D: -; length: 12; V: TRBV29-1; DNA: TGCAGCGTTGAAAGGCCGGACTATGGCTACACCTTC; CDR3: CSVERPDYGYTF
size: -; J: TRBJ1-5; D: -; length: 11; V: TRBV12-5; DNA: TGTGCTAGTGGTTTCGGTCAGCCCCAGCATTTT; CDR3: CASGFGQPQHF
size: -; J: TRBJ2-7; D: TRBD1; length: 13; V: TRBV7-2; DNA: TGTGCCAGCAGCCCGACAGGGTTCTACGAGCAGTACTTC; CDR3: CASSPTGFYEQYF
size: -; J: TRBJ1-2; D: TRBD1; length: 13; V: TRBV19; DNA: TGTGCCACCGGGACAGGGGGCGCGGATGGCTACACCTTC; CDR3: CATGTGGADGYTF
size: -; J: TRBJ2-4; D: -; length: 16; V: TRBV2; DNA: TGTGCCAGCAGTGAATCTCGGGGGAGAGCCAAAAACATTCAGTACTTC; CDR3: CASSESRGRAKNIQYF
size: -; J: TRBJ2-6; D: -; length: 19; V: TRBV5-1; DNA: TGCGCCAGCAGCTTAGCGGGACAGTCGACCTCCTCTGGGGCCAACGTCCTGACTTTC; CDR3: CASSLAGQSTSSGANVLTF